A single T cell receptor (beta chain) is shown here with its context. Antigen specificity is unknown. Germline trimming cut 2 bases from V and 4 bases from J; bases unmatched to any gene: 2. In germline, CDR1 is SGDLS, CDR2 YYNGEE. This CDR3 has 14 residues. TCRdb re-derived calls from the 5' RACE reads in MiXCR, one entry per CDR3 protein. The table shows around 200,000 distinct CDR3 sequences, with around a sixth occurring only once. The data stem from a study of T-cell memory formation after mild COVID-19. Study findings and constraints: Some clones that responded were present in memory (sampled pre-infection), which suggests cross-reactive memory joined.

The chain has TRBV9 and TRBJ2-1; 8 nucleotides match TRBD2. The material sequenced was PBMCs or a T cell subset sorted from them (not recorded which). The receptor was isolated from a man aged 18 to 30 who had mild COVID-19 (a few samples of this study predate the infection). Cell type and time point are not known. The CDR3 region is CASSVGGGYNEQFF. The CDR3 DNA sequence: TGTGCCAGCAGCGTTGGCGGGGGGTACAATGAGCAGTTCTTC.